Listed here are 8 T cell receptor beta chains from one sample, sequenced in a study of regulatory T cells in long-lasting Graves disease. As to time point: newly diagnosed GD, antithyroid drugs for less than 3 months. The authors made the TCR library using RNA they extracted from PBMCs. CDR3 regions were amplified by Arm-PCR using iRepertoire HTBI primers to build TCR beta libraries. TCRdb re-analysed the multiplex PCR reads in MiXCR, keeping a single row per CDR3 protein. The sample includes about 470,000 distinct CDR3 sequences, about 15% of them seen just once. These data are also associated with another study on T cells in Graves' hyperthyroidism and ophthalmopathy.

Sequencing used peripheral blood mononuclear cells (PBMCs), obtained at new diagnosis, from a patient treated with antithyroid drugs. The receptor set was obtained from a woman aged 30 to 39 with Graves disease.

This clonotype was seen repeatedly, ten times or more. This chain connects TRBV29-1 to TRBJ2-3; 12 bases align to TRBD1. The CDR3 runs to 17 residues. The V gene end was trimmed by 3 bases and the J gene end by 5 bases; junction bases not matched to a gene: 12. In germline, CDR1 is SQVTM, CDR2 ANQGSEA. Here the CDR3 DNA reads TGCAGCGTTGAGGCCTTGGGACAGGGGGCGGTTGGAGATACGCAGTATTTT. It yields the protein CSVEALGQGAVGDTQYF.

As DNA, the CDR3 is TGTGCCAGCAGTCCCGGTGAAGGAGGCACTGAAGCTTTCTTT. Protein product: CASSPGEGGTEAFF. V gene TRBV9 combines with J gene TRBJ1-1; D not certain. V was cut by 5 bases and J by 4 bases, with 15 bases left in between. CDR1 and CDR2 (germline): SGDLS, YYNGEE. This CDR3 region has 14 residues.

In the case of this clonotype: A read error may explain this, as a much larger clone is one base away. The chain is built from TRBV7-8 and TRBJ1-5; 7 nucleotides align to TRBD1. Germline assignment: CDR1 SGHVS and CDR2 FQNEAQ. The CDR3 runs 16 residues. V lost 10 bases, J lost 3 bases, and 15 bases stayed unmatched. CDR3 DNA sequence: TGTGCCAACAGTACAGCAGGGGGAACGTTCAATCAGCCCCAGCATTTT. Translation: CANSTAGGTFNQPQHF. The variable domain in full, completed from reference TRBV7-8 and TRBJ1-5, reads GAGVSQSPRYKVAKRGQDVALRCDPISGHVSLFWYQQALGQGPEFLTYFQNEAQLDKSGLPSDRFFAERPEGSVSTLKIQRTQQEDSAVYLCANSTAGGTFNQPQHFGDGTRLSIL.

There are a few counts of this clonotype. This chain joins TRBV18 and TRBJ1-4; D gene ambiguous. CDR1 and CDR2 (germline): KGHSH, LQKENI. The CDR3 runs to 14 residues. Trimming cost V 1 base and J 8 bases, with 11 bases left between them. CDR3 region: CASSPQGGGEKLFF. For the CDR3, the DNA is TGTGCCAGCTCACCACAGGGTGGAGGAGAAAAACTGTTTTTT. The complete variable domain, with remaining parts taken from reference TRBV18 and TRBJ1-4, reads NAGVMQNPRHLVRRRGQEARLRCSPMKGHSHVYWYRQLPEEGLKFMVYLQKENIIDESGMPKERFSAEFPKEGPSILRIQQVVRGDSAAYFCASSPQGGGEKLFFGSGTQLSVL.

This clonotype was recorded at least ten times. J is TRBJ1-4 and V is TRBV5-1, with 7 bases that match TRBD1. The CDR3 runs to 16 residues. V shed 4 bases, J shed 0 bases, and the junction held 6 bases outside the gene matches. The germline CDR1 and CDR2 sequences are SGHRS and YFSETQ. The CDR3 bases are TGCGCCAGCAGCCCGGGGGGGACAGCAACTAATGAAAAACTGTTTTTT. Protein product: CASSPGGTATNEKLFF.

This clonotype appeared many times. This chain links TRBV11-1 with TRBJ1-1, with 8 nucleotides matching TRBD1. With V trimmed by 5 bases and J by 5 bases, 10 bases remained unmatched. Germline assignment: CDR1 SGHAT and CDR2 FQDESV (reference sequence). The CDR3 runs 15 residues. As DNA, the CDR3 is TGTGCCAGCAGCACCAGGGGGCAGGGGCGGACTGAAGCTTTCTTT. Its translation is CASSTRGQGRTEAFF.

The chain recombines TRBV9 with TRBJ2-1, with D possibly matching TRBD1 (6 bases). This CDR3 contains 17 residues. The V gene lost 4 bases and the J gene lost 4 bases, with 21 bases spanning the gap. The V gene's germline CDR1 is SGDLS and CDR2 YYNGEE. The CDR3 DNA follows: TGTGCCAGCAGCCCTACAGACAGGACCAGAGGGTACAATGAGCAGTTCTTC. Protein: CASSPTDRTRGYNEQFF.

This chain connects TRBV5-1 to TRBJ1-5; D call uncertain. This CDR3 is built from 13 residues. Germline CDR1 and CDR2: SGHRS and YFSETQ. V was clipped by 1 base and J by 7 bases, with 9 bases between them. CDR3 bases: TGCGCCAGCAGCTTGTATTTGGAACAGCCCCAGCATTTT. It encodes CASSLYLEQPQHF.